The present T cell receptor (beta chain) was sequenced within a study of blood T cell repertoires in COVID-19. At the level of the study: Whether acute or convalescent, the COVID-19 samples came from the United States, Italy and Spain. In each case, the material was cDNA or gDNA derived from T cells, B-cell-depleted T cells, or PBMCs.

Enrollees, about 18 to 95 years old, lived in roughly 24 US areas. Methods used by the authors: It was from reference gene primer amplification that nucleated cell counts were estimated. The data were produced by immunoSEQ multiplex PCR, yet TCRdb's version contains in-frame clones alone and is incomplete. V and J calls and clone size are given by that table; D and trimming were obtained from the DNA. The sample yields about 440,000 clones, 70% to 90% seen once. This sequence was found in a woman younger than 30 with acute COVID-19. The sequenced sample was PBMCs or T cells enriched from blood (not recorded which).

The CDR3 region is CASSLSGVAKQPQHF. CDR3 nucleotides: TGTGCCAGCAGTTTATCAGGGGTCGCGAAACAGCCCCAGCATTTT. This chain connects TRBV27 to TRBJ1-5, with a weak D call TRBD1 (5 bases). CDR1 and CDR2 from the germline V gene are MNHEY and SMNVEV (reference sequence). The V and J ends lost 0 bases and 7 bases respectively, with 13 bases between them. This CDR3 comprises 15 residues.